This T cell receptor (beta chain) comes out of a study of CD8 T cells in Susac syndrome. Study summary: Treatment status at blood draw for the Susac syndrome patients was therapy-naive, corticosteroids, or intravenous immunoglobulin alone.

Germline-derived CDR1 and CDR2 are DFQATT and SNEGSKA (reference sequence). The CDR3 is 12 amino acids. V gave up 6 bases and J gave up 3 bases, with 11 bases separating them. It was negative isolation that provided the CD8+ and CD4+ T cells, whereas TEMRA cells were enriched by FACS. With random hexamers, 0.5 to 1 ug RNA was reverse transcribed. Amplification of TCR beta CDR3 used immunoSEQ multiplex PCR across 54 Vbeta and 13 Jbeta. TCRdb analysed the immunoSEQ multiplex PCR reads with MiXCR anew, one entry per CDR3 protein. The sample lists roughly 140,000 distinct CDR3 sequences, around 95% occurring once. For this clonotype: Its target is unknown.

Notes on the study in general: The CD4+ T cell repertoires that were profiled in Susac syndrome showed no clonal expansion.

This TCR was recovered from a human donor with Susac syndrome. Sample: CD4+ T cells from PBMCs. This chain joins TRBV20-1 and TRBJ1-2; perhaps TRBD1 as D (5 bases). The CDR3 bases are TGCAGTGCCCTCCAAGGGGACTATGGCTACACCTTC. Residues: CSALQGDYGYTF.